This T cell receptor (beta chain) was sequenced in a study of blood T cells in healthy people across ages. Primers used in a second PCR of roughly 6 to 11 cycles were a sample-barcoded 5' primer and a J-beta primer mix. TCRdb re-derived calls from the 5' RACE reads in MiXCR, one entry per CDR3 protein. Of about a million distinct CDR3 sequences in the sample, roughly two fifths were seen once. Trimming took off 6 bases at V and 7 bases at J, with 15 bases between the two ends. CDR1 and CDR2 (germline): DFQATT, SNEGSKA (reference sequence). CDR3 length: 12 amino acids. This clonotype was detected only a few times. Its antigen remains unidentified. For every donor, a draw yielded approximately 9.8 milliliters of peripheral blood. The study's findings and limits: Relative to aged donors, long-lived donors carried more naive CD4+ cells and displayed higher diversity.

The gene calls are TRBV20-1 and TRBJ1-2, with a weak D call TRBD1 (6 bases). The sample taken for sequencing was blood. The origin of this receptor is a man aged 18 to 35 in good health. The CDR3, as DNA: TGCAGTGCCCCCTTGGGGGCGGGTGGCTACACCTTC. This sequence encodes CSAPLGAGGYTF.